These 31 T cell receptor beta chains share one sample of origin, sequenced in a study of human T cells and chemical hapten exposure. TCRdb reprocessed the RACE reads with MiXCR, giving one entry per CDR3 protein. The sample lists under 90,000 distinct CDR3 sequences, 8.5% occurring once. Sample time point: patch test 2, 6 weeks after DPC sensitization. Treatment defined: therapeutic diphenylcyclopropenone sensitization with weekly scalp DPC. Sequenced here: whole blood, sampled in connection with sensitization to the hapten diphenylcyclopropenone (DPC). These receptors came from a woman aged 45 to 65 with alopecia areata. Some clones in this sample may be carry-over from other donors' samples.

This chain connects TRBV7-2 to TRBJ1-4, with 7 bases matching TRBD1. Germline lookup yields CDR1 SGHTA and CDR2 FQGNSA. The V gene end was trimmed by 3 bases and the J gene end by 5 bases; junction bases not matched to a gene: 3. There are 14 residues in the CDR3. CDR3 sequence: CASSFQGGNEKLFF. The CDR3 DNA reads TGTGCCAGCAGCTTTCAAGGGGGCAATGAAAAACTGTTTTTT. The whole variable domain, filled in from reference TRBV7-2 and TRBJ1-4, reads GAGVSQSPSNKVTEKGKDVELRCDPISGHTALYWYRQSLGQGLEFLIYFQGNSAPDKSGLPSDRFSAERTGGSVSTLTIQRTQQEDSAVYLCASSFQGGNEKLFFGSGTQLSVL.

This rearrangement joins TRBV7-9 to TRBJ2-3; TRBD1 or TRBD2 may be the D gene (5 bases each). Germline lookup yields CDR1 SEHNR and CDR2 FQNEAQ (reference sequence). Deletions cut 5 bases from V and 2 bases from J, with 14 bases between. The CDR3 length is 15 residues. This CDR3 is CASSLMGVYTDTQYF. The CDR3 DNA sequence: TGTGCCAGCAGCCTAATGGGGGTATACACAGATACGCAGTATTTT.

There are a few counts of this clonotype. The V and J genes are TRBV19 and TRBJ2-5; D remains ambiguous. Germline-derived CDR1 and CDR2 are LNHDA and SQIVND (reference sequence). The V end lost 4 bases, the J end lost 1 base, and 10 bases lay between the germline ends. The CDR3 totals 14 residues. The DNA of the CDR3 is TGTGCCAGTAGTACCCGAGCAGTCCAAGAGACCCAGTACTTC. Amino acid sequence: CASSTRAVQETQYF.

This clonotype was counted many times. The V gene is TRBV3-1, the J gene TRBJ1-1; TRBD1 might be the D (5 bases). The CDR3 is 15 amino acids. The ends were cut back, 2 bases at V and 4 bases at J, with 14 bases in the middle. The germline V gene encodes CDR1 LGHDT and CDR2 YNNKEL (reference sequence). CDR3 in amino acids: CASSQFTGGGTEAFF. Here the CDR3 DNA reads TGTGCCAGCAGCCAATTTACAGGCGGAGGCACTGAAGCTTTCTTT. The whole variable domain, filled in from reference TRBV3-1 and TRBJ1-1, reads DTAVSQTPKYLVTQMGNDKSIKCEQNLGHDTMYWYKQDSKKFLKIMFSYNNKELIINETVPNRFSPKSPDKAHLNLHINSLELGDSAVYFCASSQFTGGGTEAFFGQGTRLTVV.

This clonotype was detected ten times or more. V is TRBV20-1 and J is TRBJ2-7; 7 positions match TRBD2. The V and J ends lost 4 bases and 1 base, in that order; junction bases with no gene match: 10. The germline V gene encodes CDR1 DFQATT and CDR2 SNEGSKA (reference sequence). There are 15 residues in the CDR3. This CDR3 reads CSANRASGSSYEQYF. CDR3 nucleotides: TGCAGTGCTAATCGGGCTAGCGGTTCTTCCTACGAGCAGTACTTC.

This clonotype came up many times. The chain is built from TRBV12-3 or TRBV12-4 and TRBJ1-5, with a tentative D call TRBD1 (5 bases). CDR3 length: 13 residues. The V end was cut by 3 bases, the J end by 7 bases, with 10 bases between. The CDR3 here is CASSLGWGQPQHF. The CDR3 nucleotides are TGTGCCAGCAGTTTGGGATGGGGGCAGCCCCAGCATTTT.

This clonotype showed up just a few times. This sequence joins TRBV20-1 and TRBJ1-2; D unclear. V was clipped by 1 base and J by 4 bases, with 7 bases between them. This CDR3 contains 12 residues. The germline V gene has CDR1 DFQATT and CDR2 SNEGSKA (reference sequence). The CDR3 loop is CSARASSYGYTF. The CDR3 DNA sequence: TGCAGTGCTAGAGCCTCTAGCTATGGCTACACCTTC.

In this sample, this clonotype turned up a few times. This chain connects TRBV11-2 to TRBJ1-3; D is unresolved. This CDR3 has 13 residues. The germline V gene has CDR1 SGHAT and CDR2 FQNNGV. V was pared by 1 base and J by 2 bases, with 3 bases between. DNA of the CDR3: TGTGCCAGCAGCTTAGTGGCTGGAAACACCATATATTTT. Translated: CASSLVAGNTIYF.

This clonotype was counted ten times or more. Germline and junction disagree at one end, which may indicate a read error. The V call is TRBV3-1, the J call TRBJ1-2, with 11 bases fitting TRBD1. This CDR3 contains 17 residues. The V gene's germline CDR1 is LGHDT and CDR2 YNNKEL (reference sequence). The CDR3 spells CASSKDRGREGNYRYTF. The CDR3 region has the DNA TGTGCCAGCAGTAAGGACAGGGGGCGCGAGGGGAACTATCGCTACACCTTC.

With respect to this clonotype: A single base separates this from a much larger clone, so it may be a read error. V is TRBV29-1 and J is TRBJ2-1, with D possibly matching TRBD2 (5 bases). Germline V gene data show CDR1 as SQVTM and CDR2 as ANQGSEA. V lost 5 bases, J lost 9 bases, and 14 bases lay in between. The CDR3 is made up of 12 amino acids. Here the CDR3 reads CSVSGWAGEQFF. In DNA form, the CDR3 reads TGCAGCGTTTCCGGCTGGGCGGGTGAGCAGTTCTTC.

This chain links TRBV18 with TRBJ1-5; tentatively, D is TRBD1 (5 bases). This CDR3 contains 12 residues. Trimming pared 2 bases from V and 6 bases from J, leaving 5 bases between. The germline CDR1 and CDR2 sequences are KGHSH and LQKENI. CDR3 nucleotide sequence: TGTGCCAGCTCACCAGGGGGTCAGCCCCAGCATTTT. Translation: CASSPGGQPQHF.

This clonotype was detected many times. The V call is TRBV19, the J call TRBJ1-4, with 7 bases identical to TRBD1. Germline V gives CDR1 LNHDA, CDR2 SQIVND (reference sequence). J was trimmed by 0 bases and V by 5 bases; bases with no gene match: 6. The CDR3 spans 16 residues. DNA for the CDR3: TGTGCCAGTAGTCCAACCGACAGGGCAACTAATGAAAAACTGTTTTTT. Its protein product is CASSPTDRATNEKLFF.

This chain uses TRBV7-2 with TRBJ2-3; TRBD2 might be the D (6 bases). Trimming shortened V by 3 bases and J by 3 bases, and 13 bases separated the two germline ends. In germline, CDR1 is SGHTA, CDR2 FQGNSA. The CDR3 has 15 amino acids. In DNA, the CDR3 is TGTGCCAGCAGCTTGAGCGCGGGGCCGACAGATACGCAGTATTTT. This encodes CASSLSAGPTDTQYF.

This clonotype was detected many times. The chain employs TRBV6-6 and TRBJ2-2; D call uncertain. There are 12 residues in the CDR3. The V gene lost 4 bases and the J gene lost 3 bases, with 3 bases spanning the gap. Germline values: CDR1 MNHNY, CDR2 SVGAGI (reference sequence). Here the CDR3 reads CASSFDTGELFF. The CDR3 nucleotides are TGTGCCAGCAGTTTTGACACCGGGGAGCTGTTTTTT.

The V and J genes are TRBV2 and TRBJ1-4; D is unclear. V lost 2 bases and J 7 bases, leaving 11 bases between the germline ends. The germline V gene encodes CDR1 SNHLY and CDR2 FYNNEI. The CDR3 totals 14 residues. The CDR3 protein is CASSESGYREKLFF. The DNA of the CDR3 is TGTGCCAGCAGTGAATCGGGGTATCGTGAAAAACTGTTTTTT. The full variable domain, in which reference TRBV2 and TRBJ1-4 provide the parts outside the CDR3, is EPEVTQTPSHQVTQMGQEVILRCVPISNHLYFYWYRQILGQKVEFLVSFYNNEISEKSEIFDDQFSVERPDGSNFTLKIRSTKLEDSAMYFCASSESGYREKLFFGSGTQLSVL.

This clonotype appeared a few times. The chain combines TRBV7-2 with TRBJ2-3; TRBD2 matches at 12 bases. J lost 5 bases, V lost 4 bases, and 7 bases had no gene match. The CDR3 covers 16 residues. CDR1 SGHTA and CDR2 FQGNSA come from the germline V gene. The CDR3 sequence: CASSSTSGRVGDTQYF. The CDR3 coding sequence is TGTGCCAGCAGCTCGACTAGCGGGAGAGTTGGAGATACGCAGTATTTT.

This clonotype occurred a few times. The chain joins TRBV30 to TRBJ1-3; D unclear. CDR3 length: 15 amino acids. V dropped 1 base and J dropped 0 bases, with 10 bases sitting between them. Germline V gene data show CDR1 as GTSNPN and CDR2 as SVGIG (reference sequence). The DNA for the CDR3 is TGTGCCTGGAGTGGGAACTTACGCTCTGGAAACACCATATATTTT. Protein product: CAWSGNLRSGNTIYF.

This clonotype has at least ten counts. The genes are TRBV4-1 and TRBJ1-6; a weak D match, TRBD1 (5 bases). CDR1 MGHRA and CDR2 YSYEKL come from the germline V gene. The CDR3 runs 15 residues. Trimming pared 0 bases from V and 5 bases from J, leaving 8 bases between. The CDR3 loop is CASSQDQGNNSPLHF. The DNA of the CDR3 is TGCGCCAGCAGCCAAGATCAGGGTAATAATTCACCCCTCCACTTT.

This clonotype was recorded at least ten times. As DNA, the CDR3 is TGTGCCAGCAGCTTGGGGGGTGACCAGCCCCAGCATTTT. It encodes CASSLGGDQPQHF. V usage is TRBV5-6 and J usage is TRBJ1-5; D is undetermined. Per germline, CDR1 SGHDT and CDR2 YYEEEE. CDR3 length equals 13 residues. Trimming took off 0 bases at V and 7 bases at J, with 8 bases between the two ends. The full variable domain, rest sourced from reference TRBV5-6 and TRBJ1-5, is DAGVTQSPTHLIKTRGQQVTLRCSPKSGHDTVSWYQQALGQGPQFIFQYYEEEERQRGNFPDRFSGHQFPNYSSELNVNALLLGDSALYLCASSLGGDQPQHFGDGTRLSIL.

This clonotype was counted between two and nine times. The chain recombines TRBV29-1 with TRBJ1-3; D gene unclear. The CDR3 loop spans 13 amino acids. Germline CDR1 reads SQVTM; CDR2 reads ANQGSEA. Deletions cut 1 base from V and 3 bases from J, with 7 bases between. DNA of the CDR3: TGCAGCGTTGAAGTGACGAATGGAAACACCATATATTTT. Its protein is CSVEVTNGNTIYF.

The chain links TRBV7-3 to TRBJ1-1; 7 bases are a match to TRBD1. The CDR3 is 13 residues long. Germline V gene lookup returns CDR1 SGHTA and CDR2 FQGTGA. V shed 5 bases and J 7 bases; nucleotides not matched to a gene: 7. The chain's CDR3 is CASSVDRDHEAFF. The CDR3 nucleotides are TGTGCCAGCAGCGTAGACAGGGATCATGAAGCTTTCTTT.

This chain connects TRBV6-4 to TRBJ2-1, with 7 bases fitting TRBD2. Germline V CDR1 and CDR2: MRHNA, SNTAGT. Trimming cost V 2 bases and J 7 bases; bases outside gene matches: 5. The CDR3 spans 14 residues. CDR3 sequence: CASSDGWGGNEQFF. CDR3 sequence (DNA): TGTGCCAGCAGTGACGGCTGGGGGGGGAATGAGCAGTTCTTC.

V usage is TRBV9 and J usage is TRBJ2-5, with D possibly matching TRBD2 (6 bases). The germline V gene encodes CDR1 SGDLS and CDR2 YYNGEE. Trimming took 4 bases from V and 4 from J, leaving 11 bases between them. There are 13 residues in the CDR3. In nucleotides, the CDR3 is TGTGCCAGCAGCCCTAACGGGGGAGAGACCCAGTACTTC. It yields the protein CASSPNGGETQYF.

The chain joins TRBV12-3 or TRBV12-4 to TRBJ1-2, with 9 bases identical to TRBD1. CDR3 length equals 15 residues. The ends lost 6 bases at V and 4 bases at J; junction bases unmatched: 9. The CDR3 loop is CASRRTGGAGYGYTF. The DNA for the CDR3 is TGTGCCAGCAGGCGTACAGGGGGCGCGGGCTATGGCTACACCTTC.

This clonotype has a handful of counts. This chain connects TRBV5-1 to TRBJ2-4; D might be TRBD1 (8 bases). V was pared by 0 bases and J by 8 bases, with 12 bases between. The germline V gene has CDR1 SGHRS and CDR2 YFSETQ. CDR3 length equals 14 residues. The CDR3 sequence: CASSLDTGGDIQYF. DNA for the CDR3: TGCGCCAGCAGCTTGGATACAGGGGGGGACATTCAGTACTTC. The entire variable domain, with the rest obtained from reference TRBV5-1 and TRBJ2-4, is as follows: KAGVTQTPRYLIKTRGQQVTLSCSPISGHRSVSWYQQTPGQGLQFLFEYFSETQRNKGNFPGRFSGRQFSNSRSEMNVSTLELGDSALYLCASSLDTGGDIQYFGAGTRLSVL.

This clonotype was found many times. The genes are TRBV6-5 and TRBJ2-7, with TRBD1 matching 9 bases. The CDR3 consists of 13 residues. Germline V gives CDR1 MNHEY, CDR2 SVGAGI. Losses at the gene ends were 5 bases for V and 6 bases for J; bases not matched to a gene: 5. This CDR3 is CASSPDRGAEQYF. The CDR3 DNA reads TGTGCCAGCAGTCCCGACAGGGGGGCCGAGCAGTACTTC.

In its sample, this clonotype was seen many times. CDR3 residues: CATSSVGTVSYNEQFF. CDR3 DNA: TGTGCCACCAGCAGCGTAGGGACAGTCTCCTACAATGAGCAGTTCTTC. V usage is TRBV15 and J usage is TRBJ2-1; 7 bases line up with TRBD1. The CDR3 sequence is 16 residues long. With V trimmed by 3 bases and J by 0 bases, 5 bases remained unmatched. CDR1 LNHNV and CDR2 YYDKDF come from the germline V gene (reference sequence).

This rearrangement joins TRBV5-1 to TRBJ1-4, with TRBD1 as a possible D gene (5 bases). Germline CDR1 and CDR2: SGHRS and YFSETQ. The V gene lost 0 bases and the J gene lost 8 bases, with 17 bases spanning the gap. This CDR3 has 16 residues. DNA for the CDR3: TGCGCCAGCAGCTTGGCCGGGCAGGGTGTTGGCGAAAAACTGTTTTTT. This codes for CASSLAGQGVGEKLFF.

This chain joins TRBV9 and TRBJ2-7, with 13 nucleotides matching TRBD2. Per the germline V gene, CDR1 is SGDLS and CDR2 is YYNGEE. Trimming removed 4 bases from V and 2 bases from J; junction bases left unmatched: 6. The length of the CDR3 is 16 residues. Here the CDR3 reads CASSPRLAGGPYEQYF. The CDR3 region has the DNA TGTGCCAGCAGCCCCAGACTAGCGGGAGGTCCCTACGAGCAGTACTTC.

This clonotype has a count of ten or more. The V and J genes are TRBV5-6 and TRBJ2-7; D remains ambiguous. Germline CDR1 SGHDT, CDR2 YYEEEE. This CDR3 contains 14 residues. V was trimmed by 0 bases and J by 1 base, leaving 8 bases between them. The CDR3 bases are TGTGCCAGCAGCTTGGGGGGTAGGTCCTACGAGCAGTACTTC. Its translation is CASSLGGRSYEQYF.

This clonotype was detected many times. The chain is built from TRBV9 and TRBJ1-6; D unclear. V dropped 3 bases and J dropped 13 bases, with 11 bases sitting between them. The germline gives CDR1 SGDLS, CDR2 YYNGEE. The CDR3 sequence is 12 residues long. The CDR3 protein is CASSAPDGPLHF. The CDR3 DNA follows: TGTGCCAGCAGCGCACCCGACGGTCCCCTCCACTTT.